Listed here are 18 T cell receptor beta chains from one sample, sequenced in a study of T-cell reconstitution after alpha-beta-depleted transplantation in children. For TCRbeta, the library was prepared with unique molecular identifiers. TCRdb analysed the PCR reads with MiXCR anew, one entry per CDR3 protein. The data show about 980,000 distinct CDR3 sequences, less than 30% seen once. The sample consisted of PBMCs, mostly from graft donor cells, taken 360 days after TCRalphabeta/CD19-depleted stem cell transplant. The receptors shown here come from a boy under three years old who had a stem cell transplant for SCID, so the T cells may come from the graft donor.

This clonotype was counted a few times. J is TRBJ1-1 and V is TRBV29-1; D not resolved. Germline CDR1 reads SQVTM; CDR2 reads ANQGSEA. V lost 3 bases and J 5 bases, leaving 7 bases between the germline ends. CDR3 length: 11 amino acids. This CDR3 is CSVDRRTEAFF. CDR3 sequence (DNA): TGCAGCGTTGACAGGCGGACTGAAGCTTTCTTT.

The J gene is TRBJ1-1, the V gene TRBV5-1; TRBD1 might be the D (6 bases). The CDR3 sequence is 14 residues long. V was cut by 2 bases and J by 3 bases, with 11 bases left in between. CDR1 is SGHRS and CDR2 is YFSETQ in the germline V gene. The CDR3 protein is CASSLRDTYTEAFF. The DNA for the CDR3 is TGCGCCAGCAGCTTACGGGACACCTACACTGAAGCTTTCTTT. The complete variable domain, with remaining parts taken from reference TRBV5-1 and TRBJ1-1, reads KAGVTQTPRYLIKTRGQQVTLSCSPISGHRSVSWYQQTPGQGLQFLFEYFSETQRNKGNFPGRFSGRQFSNSRSEMNVSTLELGDSALYLCASSLRDTYTEAFFGQGTRLTVV.

V is TRBV7-3 and J is TRBJ2-5; D is possibly TRBD2 (5 bases). CDR1 SGHTA and CDR2 FQGTGA come from the germline V gene. The germline V and J ends were trimmed by 2 bases and 5 bases, with 9 bases remaining between them. The CDR3 length is 13 residues. The CDR3 DNA is TGTGCCAGCAGCTTATCAAAGCGGGAGACCCAGTACTTC. Encoded protein: CASSLSKRETQYF. The variable domain in full, completed from reference TRBV7-3 and TRBJ2-5, reads GAGVSQTPSNKVTEKGKYVELRCDPISGHTALYWYRQSLGQGPEFLIYFQGTGAADDSGLPNDRFFAVRPEGSVSTLKIQRTERGDSAVYLCASSLSKRETQYFGPGTRLLVL.

The chain couples TRBV11-2 to TRBJ2-1; D possibly uses TRBD1 or TRBD2 (5 bases each). Germline-derived CDR1 and CDR2 are SGHAT and FQNNGV. V was clipped by 3 bases and J by 3 bases, with 15 bases between them. The CDR3 has 16 residues. The CDR3 coding sequence is TGTGCCAGCAGCTTTATGGGGGATCCCTTCTACAATGAGCAGTTCTTC. Amino acids: CASSFMGDPFYNEQFF.

This clonotype was observed a handful of times. The V call is TRBV10-3, the J call TRBJ2-1; 7 positions agree with TRBD2. CDR1 is ENHRY and CDR2 is SYGVKD in the germline V gene. The CDR3 is 16 residues long. V shed 3 bases and J 2 bases; nucleotides not matched to a gene: 7. CDR3: CAISDLLAVTYNEQFF. Here the CDR3 DNA reads TGTGCCATCAGTGATCTCCTAGCGGTAACCTACAATGAGCAGTTCTTC.

V gene TRBV4-2 combines with J gene TRBJ2-5; D is possibly TRBD2 (5 bases). From germline, CDR1 is LGHNA and CDR2 YNFKEQ. The CDR3 loop spans 16 amino acids. V shed 5 bases and J shed 5 bases, with 21 bases lying between them. The DNA of the CDR3 is TGTGCCAGCAGCTTCGGACGGACGGGGTTCGGGGAGACCCAGTACTTC. It yields the protein CASSFGRTGFGETQYF.

The rearrangement uses TRBV20-1 and TRBJ2-5, with 14 nucleotides matching TRBD2. Germline lookup yields CDR1 DFQATT and CDR2 SNEGSKA (reference sequence). The V and J ends lost 6 bases and 5 bases, in that order; junction bases with no gene match: 5. The CDR3 length is 14 residues. The CDR3 DNA reads as TGCAGTGCCAACCGACTAGCGGGAGGGGAGACCCAGTACTTC. Encoded protein: CSANRLAGGETQYF.

The chain recombines TRBV6-1 with TRBJ2-2; D may be TRBD1 (5 bases). V lost 8 bases and J 6 bases, leaving 19 bases between the germline ends. The CDR3 is made up of 15 amino acids. Germline V lookup: CDR1 MNHNS, CDR2 SASEGT. The CDR3: CASLNPDIGSGELFF. In DNA form, the CDR3 reads TGTGCCAGCCTTAACCCGGACATAGGTTCCGGGGAGCTGTTTTTT.

This clonotype has just a few counts. The DNA for the CDR3 is TGTGCCAGCGGCGGTGGGAAGGGCGATGGCTACACCTTC. Amino acids: CASGGGKGDGYTF. This chain joins TRBV25-1 and TRBJ1-2; D is unresolved. V was shortened by 8 bases and J by 6 bases, with 16 bases between the two germline ends. The CDR3 consists of 13 residues. Germline CDR1 is MGHDK and CDR2 is SYGVNS.

The V and J genes are TRBV9 and TRBJ1-2, with D tentatively TRBD1 (5 bases). The CDR3 is made up of 15 amino acids. Between the trimmed V and J ends, which lost 2 bases and 3 bases, there was a span of 14 bases. Looked up from germline, CDR1 is SGDLS and CDR2 is YYNGEE. The CDR3 DNA sequence: TGTGCCAGCAGCGTCTCTTCGACAGACTACTATGGCTACACCTTC. This encodes CASSVSSTDYYGYTF. The full variable domain, its missing parts supplied by reference TRBV9 and TRBJ1-2, is DSGVTQTPKHLITATGQRVTLRCSPRSGDLSVYWYQQSLDQGLQFLIQYYNGEERAKGNILERFSAQQFPDLHSELNLSSLELGDSALYFCASSVSSTDYYGYTFGSGTRLTVV.

The V gene is TRBV9, the J gene TRBJ2-3; TRBD2 matches 8 bases. Germline-derived CDR1 and CDR2 are SGDLS and YYNGEE. The CDR3 runs to 16 residues. The trim removed 4 bases at V and 6 bases at J, leaving 13 bases unmatched. The CDR3 DNA reads as TGTGCCAGCAGCCCAACCCTCGGCGGGGGGATGGATACGCAGTATTTT. It encodes CASSPTLGGGMDTQYF.

The V and J genes are TRBV28 and TRBJ2-4; TRBD1 agrees at 7 bases. J gave up 0 bases and V 2 bases, and 7 bases lay outside the gene matches. The germline CDR1 and CDR2 sequences are MDHEN and SYDVKM. This CDR3 comprises 17 residues. Here the CDR3 reads CASSLATGILAKNIQYF. In DNA, the CDR3 is TGTGCCAGCAGTTTAGCGACAGGGATTCTAGCCAAAAACATTCAGTACTTC.

This clonotype was picked up many times. This chain joins TRBV7-9 and TRBJ1-5; D might be TRBD1 (5 bases). The CDR3 has 14 amino acids. The V end lost 4 bases, the J end lost 2 bases, and 9 bases lay between the germline ends. Germline lookup yields CDR1 SEHNR and CDR2 FQNEAQ (reference sequence). CDR3 residues: CASSSKGGNQPQHF. Here the CDR3 DNA reads TGTGCCAGCAGCTCCAAAGGGGGCAATCAGCCCCAGCATTTT.

There are a few counts of this clonotype. This rearrangement joins TRBV12-3 or TRBV12-4 to TRBJ2-1; either TRBD1 or TRBD2 may fit D (5 bases each). This CDR3 region has 14 residues. Between the trimmed V and J ends, which lost 8 bases and 3 bases, there was a span of 14 bases. The CDR3 spells CASLRGVGYNEQFF. The CDR3 DNA is TGTGCCAGCCTACGAGGGGTGGGCTACAATGAGCAGTTCTTC.

Note on this clonotype: Because it lacks the conserved phenylalanine or tryptophan at the end, this CDR3 is likely a read error. CDR3 residues: CASSLEKPGGLPDTQYV. The CDR3 region has the DNA TGCGCCAGCAGCTTGGAGAAACCAGGGGGCCTTCCAGATACGCAGTATGTT. The chain employs TRBV5-1 and TRBJ2-3; 8 positions agree with TRBD1. Trimming cost V 0 bases and J 4 bases; bases outside gene matches: 10. The V gene's germline CDR1 is SGHRS and CDR2 YFSETQ. This CDR3 is 17 amino acids long.

The genes are TRBV4-1 and TRBJ2-3; 8 bases are shared with TRBD2. Germline CDR1 is MGHRA and CDR2 is YSYEKL. The junction had 6 bases not matched to a gene; V was cut back by 4 bases and J by 0 bases. CDR3 length equals 16 residues. CDR3 protein: CASSPVPGGSTDTQYF. The CDR3 DNA reads as TGCGCCAGCAGCCCCGTCCCGGGAGGGAGCACAGATACGCAGTATTTT.

The chain has TRBV20-1 and TRBJ2-7; 10 bases match TRBD1. This CDR3 contains 12 residues. The germline V gene encodes CDR1 DFQATT and CDR2 SNEGSKA (reference sequence). V lost 6 bases and J lost 7; bases outside the gene matches: 6. The CDR3 DNA reads as TGCAGTGCGTCGGGACAGGGGAGTGAGCAGTACTTC. Translating gives CSASGQGSEQYF.

This chain links TRBV20-1 with TRBJ2-1; the match to TRBD1 covers 8 bases. The CDR3 length is 12 residues. In germline, CDR1 is DFQATT, CDR2 SNEGSKA (reference sequence). The CDR3 nucleotides are TGCAGCCGGGACAGGATATACAATGAGCAGTTCTTC. The encoded protein is CSRDRIYNEQFF.